This TCR beta chain comes out of a study of neurological immune-mediated disorders. 2 million unsorted PBMCs were stored in RNAlater at -80 °C before RNA extraction. This clonotype has a count of ten or more. The CDR3 runs to 17 residues. Germline V gene sequence: CDR1 SGHRS, CDR2 YFSETQ. V was shortened by 2 bases and J by 2 bases, with 18 bases between the two germline ends. With 10-nucleotide random UMIs, 5'RACE was used to make the cDNA. TCRdb called the 5' RACE reads again in MiXCR, with one record for every CDR3 protein. The sample holds approximately 60,000 distinct CDR3 sequences, under 4.5% seen once.

The receptor's source is a woman between 25 and 40 years old with multiple sclerosis. The chain links TRBV5-1 to TRBJ2-3; D remains unclear. Sequences were obtained from PBMCs. CDR3 loop: CASSFPSNLPNTDTQYF. CDR3 nucleotide sequence: TGCGCCAGCAGCTTTCCCTCTAACCTACCCAACACAGATACGCAGTATTTT.